This TCR beta chain was found in a study of T cells in Graves' hyperthyroidism and ophthalmopathy. Amplified TCR beta CDR3 regions derived from RNA transcripts. First-round RT-PCR of the TCR CDR3 relied on the HTBI primer set. One entry per CDR3 protein results from TCRdb running MiXCR on the multiplex PCR reads. The sample lists about 340,000 distinct CDR3 sequences; roughly a fifth were seen once. This CDR3 has 14 residues. Trimming shortened V by 4 bases and J by 0 bases, and 12 bases separated the two germline ends. Germline V gene sequence: CDR1 GTSNPN, CDR2 SVGIG (reference sequence). Stable Graves' hyperthyroidism denoted no ophthalmopathy progression over 18 months. Hyperthyroidism had been newly diagnosed in patients aged 18 to 65, and its duration was under 2 months. Clinical symptoms, serum thyroxine and TRAb, thyroid ultrasound and orbital computed tomography together formed the diagnostic basis. PBMCs were sourced from more than 9 ml fresh peripheral blood.

There are many counts of this clonotype. V and J are TRBV30 and TRBJ1-1, with D possibly TRBD1 on 5 matching bases. Source material: blood. The sequence derives from a woman between 50 and 59 years old with Graves' hyperthyroidism. The DNA for the CDR3 is TGTGCCTGGAAAACCGGGACGTTGAACACTGAAGCTTTCTTT. This translates into CAWKTGTLNTEAFF.